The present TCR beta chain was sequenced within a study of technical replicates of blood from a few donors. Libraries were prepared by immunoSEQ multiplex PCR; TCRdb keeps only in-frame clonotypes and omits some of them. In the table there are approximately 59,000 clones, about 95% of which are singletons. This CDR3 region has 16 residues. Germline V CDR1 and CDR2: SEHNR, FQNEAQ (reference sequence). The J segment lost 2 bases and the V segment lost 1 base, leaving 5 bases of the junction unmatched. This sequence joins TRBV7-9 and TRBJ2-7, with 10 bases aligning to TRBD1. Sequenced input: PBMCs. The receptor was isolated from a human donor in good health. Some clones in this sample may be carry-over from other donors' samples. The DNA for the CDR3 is TGTGCCAGCAGCTTAGTTTTGACAGGGGGCACCTACGAGCAGTACTTC. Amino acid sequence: CASSLVLTGGTYEQYF.